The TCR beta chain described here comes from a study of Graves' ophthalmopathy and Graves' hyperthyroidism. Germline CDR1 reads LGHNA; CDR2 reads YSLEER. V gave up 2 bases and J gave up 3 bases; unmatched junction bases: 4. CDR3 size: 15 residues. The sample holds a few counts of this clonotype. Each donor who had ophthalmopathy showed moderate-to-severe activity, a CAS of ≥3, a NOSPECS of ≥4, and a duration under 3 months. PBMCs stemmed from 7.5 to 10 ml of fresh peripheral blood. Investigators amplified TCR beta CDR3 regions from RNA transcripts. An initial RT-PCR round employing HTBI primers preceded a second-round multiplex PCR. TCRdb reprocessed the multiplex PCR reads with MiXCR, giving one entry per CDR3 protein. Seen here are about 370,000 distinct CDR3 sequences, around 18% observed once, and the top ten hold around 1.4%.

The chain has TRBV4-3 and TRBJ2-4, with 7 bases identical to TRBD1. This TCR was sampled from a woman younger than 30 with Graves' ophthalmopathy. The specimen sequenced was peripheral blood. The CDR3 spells CASSQLQGNKNIQYF. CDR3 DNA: TGCGCCAGCAGCCAACTACAGGGGAACAAAAACATTCAGTACTTC.